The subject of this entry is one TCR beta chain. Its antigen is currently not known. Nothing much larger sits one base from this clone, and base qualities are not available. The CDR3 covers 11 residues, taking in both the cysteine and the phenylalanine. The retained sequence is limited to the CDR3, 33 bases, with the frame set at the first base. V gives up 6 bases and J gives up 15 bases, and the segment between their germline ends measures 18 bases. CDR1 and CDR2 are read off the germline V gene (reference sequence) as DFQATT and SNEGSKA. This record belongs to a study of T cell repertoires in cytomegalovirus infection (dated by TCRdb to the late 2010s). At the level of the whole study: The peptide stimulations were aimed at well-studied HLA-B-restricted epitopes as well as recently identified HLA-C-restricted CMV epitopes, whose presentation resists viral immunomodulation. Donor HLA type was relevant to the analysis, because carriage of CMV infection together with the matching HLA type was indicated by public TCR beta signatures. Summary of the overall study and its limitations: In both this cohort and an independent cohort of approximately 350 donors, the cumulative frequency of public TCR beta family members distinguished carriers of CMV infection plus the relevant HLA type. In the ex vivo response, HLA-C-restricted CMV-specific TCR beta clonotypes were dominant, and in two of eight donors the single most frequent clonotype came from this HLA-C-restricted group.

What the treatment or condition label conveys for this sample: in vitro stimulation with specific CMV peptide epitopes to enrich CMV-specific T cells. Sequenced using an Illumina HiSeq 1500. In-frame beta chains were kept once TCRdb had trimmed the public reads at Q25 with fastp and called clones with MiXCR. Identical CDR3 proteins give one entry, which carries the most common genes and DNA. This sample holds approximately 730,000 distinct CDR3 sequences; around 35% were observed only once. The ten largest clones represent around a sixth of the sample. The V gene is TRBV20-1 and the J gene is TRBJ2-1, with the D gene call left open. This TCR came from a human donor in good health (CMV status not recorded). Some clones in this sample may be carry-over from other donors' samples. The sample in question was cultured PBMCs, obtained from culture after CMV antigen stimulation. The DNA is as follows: TGCAGTGCAACCCAGGCTCCCATGGGGTTCTTC. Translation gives CSATQAPMGFF.